This T cell receptor (beta chain) was captured in a study of blood T cell repertoires in COVID-19. As for the study in general: The United States, Italy and Spain supplied acute and convalescent COVID-19 samples. In each case, the material was cDNA or gDNA derived from T cells, B-cell-depleted T cells, or PBMCs.

In the authors' workflow: Cell counts per sample came from amplifying reference gene primers. The protocol was immunoSEQ multiplex PCR, while the TCRdb copy is restricted to in-frame clones and leaves out a portion. The V and J calls and clone size are taken from that table; D and trimming were inferred from the DNA. The sample holds about 150,000 clones, 70% to 90% seen once. Germline V gene lookup returns CDR1 ENHRY and CDR2 SYGVKD. Trimming removed 3 bases from V and 6 bases from J; junction bases left unmatched: 0. The CDR3 is made up of 13 amino acids. The TCR was taken from a human donor in a cohort sampled during active COVID-19. Sequencing was performed on peripheral blood. The chain recombines TRBV10-3 with TRBJ2-1; 9 bases map to TRBD2. CDR3 nucleotide sequence: TGTGCCATCAGTGAACTAGCGGGCAATGAGCAGTTCTTC. Protein: CAISELAGNEQFF.